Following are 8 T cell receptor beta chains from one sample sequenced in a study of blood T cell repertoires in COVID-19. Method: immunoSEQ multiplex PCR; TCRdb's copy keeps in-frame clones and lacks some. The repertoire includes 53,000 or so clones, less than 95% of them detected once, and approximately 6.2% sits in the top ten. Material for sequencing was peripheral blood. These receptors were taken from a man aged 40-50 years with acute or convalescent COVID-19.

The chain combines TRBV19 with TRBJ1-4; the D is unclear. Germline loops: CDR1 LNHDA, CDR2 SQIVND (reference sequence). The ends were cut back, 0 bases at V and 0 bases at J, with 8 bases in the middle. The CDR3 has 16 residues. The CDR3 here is CASSIDNAATNEKLFF. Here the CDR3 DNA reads TGTGCCAGTAGTATAGATAATGCAGCAACTAATGAAAAACTGTTTTTT.

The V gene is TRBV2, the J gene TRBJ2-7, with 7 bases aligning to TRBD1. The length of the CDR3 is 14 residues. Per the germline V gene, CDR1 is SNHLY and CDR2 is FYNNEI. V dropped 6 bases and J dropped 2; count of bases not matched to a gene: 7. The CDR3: CASRTGINTYEQYF. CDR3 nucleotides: TGTGCCAGCAGGACAGGGATTAATACCTACGAGCAGTACTTC.

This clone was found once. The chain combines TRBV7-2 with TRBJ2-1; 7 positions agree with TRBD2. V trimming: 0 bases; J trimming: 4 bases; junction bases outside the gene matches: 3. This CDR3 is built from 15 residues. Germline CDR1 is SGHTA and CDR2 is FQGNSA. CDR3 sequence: CASSLAGGIYNEQFF. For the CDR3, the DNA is TGTGCCAGCAGCTTAGCGGGAGGGATTTACAATGAGCAGTTCTTC.

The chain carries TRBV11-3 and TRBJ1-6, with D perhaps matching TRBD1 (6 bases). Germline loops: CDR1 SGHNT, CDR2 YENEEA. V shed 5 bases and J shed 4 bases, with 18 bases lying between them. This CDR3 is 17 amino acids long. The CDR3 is CASSSRGQKLYNSPLHF. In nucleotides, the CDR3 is TGTGCCAGCAGCAGTAGAGGACAGAAGCTTTATAATTCACCCCTCCACTTT.

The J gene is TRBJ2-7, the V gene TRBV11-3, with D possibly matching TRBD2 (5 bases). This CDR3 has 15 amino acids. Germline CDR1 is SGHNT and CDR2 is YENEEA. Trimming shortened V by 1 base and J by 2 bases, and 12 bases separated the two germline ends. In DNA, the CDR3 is TGTGCCAGCAGCTTAGCTGGTCAGACTACCTACGAGCAGTACTTC. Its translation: CASSLAGQTTYEQYF.

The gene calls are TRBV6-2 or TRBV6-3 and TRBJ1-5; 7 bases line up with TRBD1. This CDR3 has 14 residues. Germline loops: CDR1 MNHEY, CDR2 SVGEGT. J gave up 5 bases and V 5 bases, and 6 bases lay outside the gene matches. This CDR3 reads CASSTRDSHQPQHF. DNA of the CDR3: TGTGCCAGCAGTACCCGGGACAGTCATCAGCCCCAGCATTTT.

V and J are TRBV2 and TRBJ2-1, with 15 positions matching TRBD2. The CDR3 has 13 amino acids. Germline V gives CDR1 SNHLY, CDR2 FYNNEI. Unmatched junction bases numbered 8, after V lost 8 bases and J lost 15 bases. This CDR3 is CASFPGLAGGRFF. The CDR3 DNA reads TGTGCCAGCTTTCCGGGACTAGCGGGGGGAAGGTTCTTC.

The DNA for the CDR3 is TGCGCCAGCAGCCAAGAGGGGCTAGGGGGATACAATGAGCAGTTCTTC. It specifies CASSQEGLGGYNEQFF. V usage is TRBV4-3 and J usage is TRBJ2-1, with D possibly TRBD1 on 6 matching bases. The CDR3 spans 16 residues. The V end lost 0 bases, the J end lost 4 bases, and 13 bases lay between the germline ends. Germline values: CDR1 LGHNA, CDR2 YSLEER.